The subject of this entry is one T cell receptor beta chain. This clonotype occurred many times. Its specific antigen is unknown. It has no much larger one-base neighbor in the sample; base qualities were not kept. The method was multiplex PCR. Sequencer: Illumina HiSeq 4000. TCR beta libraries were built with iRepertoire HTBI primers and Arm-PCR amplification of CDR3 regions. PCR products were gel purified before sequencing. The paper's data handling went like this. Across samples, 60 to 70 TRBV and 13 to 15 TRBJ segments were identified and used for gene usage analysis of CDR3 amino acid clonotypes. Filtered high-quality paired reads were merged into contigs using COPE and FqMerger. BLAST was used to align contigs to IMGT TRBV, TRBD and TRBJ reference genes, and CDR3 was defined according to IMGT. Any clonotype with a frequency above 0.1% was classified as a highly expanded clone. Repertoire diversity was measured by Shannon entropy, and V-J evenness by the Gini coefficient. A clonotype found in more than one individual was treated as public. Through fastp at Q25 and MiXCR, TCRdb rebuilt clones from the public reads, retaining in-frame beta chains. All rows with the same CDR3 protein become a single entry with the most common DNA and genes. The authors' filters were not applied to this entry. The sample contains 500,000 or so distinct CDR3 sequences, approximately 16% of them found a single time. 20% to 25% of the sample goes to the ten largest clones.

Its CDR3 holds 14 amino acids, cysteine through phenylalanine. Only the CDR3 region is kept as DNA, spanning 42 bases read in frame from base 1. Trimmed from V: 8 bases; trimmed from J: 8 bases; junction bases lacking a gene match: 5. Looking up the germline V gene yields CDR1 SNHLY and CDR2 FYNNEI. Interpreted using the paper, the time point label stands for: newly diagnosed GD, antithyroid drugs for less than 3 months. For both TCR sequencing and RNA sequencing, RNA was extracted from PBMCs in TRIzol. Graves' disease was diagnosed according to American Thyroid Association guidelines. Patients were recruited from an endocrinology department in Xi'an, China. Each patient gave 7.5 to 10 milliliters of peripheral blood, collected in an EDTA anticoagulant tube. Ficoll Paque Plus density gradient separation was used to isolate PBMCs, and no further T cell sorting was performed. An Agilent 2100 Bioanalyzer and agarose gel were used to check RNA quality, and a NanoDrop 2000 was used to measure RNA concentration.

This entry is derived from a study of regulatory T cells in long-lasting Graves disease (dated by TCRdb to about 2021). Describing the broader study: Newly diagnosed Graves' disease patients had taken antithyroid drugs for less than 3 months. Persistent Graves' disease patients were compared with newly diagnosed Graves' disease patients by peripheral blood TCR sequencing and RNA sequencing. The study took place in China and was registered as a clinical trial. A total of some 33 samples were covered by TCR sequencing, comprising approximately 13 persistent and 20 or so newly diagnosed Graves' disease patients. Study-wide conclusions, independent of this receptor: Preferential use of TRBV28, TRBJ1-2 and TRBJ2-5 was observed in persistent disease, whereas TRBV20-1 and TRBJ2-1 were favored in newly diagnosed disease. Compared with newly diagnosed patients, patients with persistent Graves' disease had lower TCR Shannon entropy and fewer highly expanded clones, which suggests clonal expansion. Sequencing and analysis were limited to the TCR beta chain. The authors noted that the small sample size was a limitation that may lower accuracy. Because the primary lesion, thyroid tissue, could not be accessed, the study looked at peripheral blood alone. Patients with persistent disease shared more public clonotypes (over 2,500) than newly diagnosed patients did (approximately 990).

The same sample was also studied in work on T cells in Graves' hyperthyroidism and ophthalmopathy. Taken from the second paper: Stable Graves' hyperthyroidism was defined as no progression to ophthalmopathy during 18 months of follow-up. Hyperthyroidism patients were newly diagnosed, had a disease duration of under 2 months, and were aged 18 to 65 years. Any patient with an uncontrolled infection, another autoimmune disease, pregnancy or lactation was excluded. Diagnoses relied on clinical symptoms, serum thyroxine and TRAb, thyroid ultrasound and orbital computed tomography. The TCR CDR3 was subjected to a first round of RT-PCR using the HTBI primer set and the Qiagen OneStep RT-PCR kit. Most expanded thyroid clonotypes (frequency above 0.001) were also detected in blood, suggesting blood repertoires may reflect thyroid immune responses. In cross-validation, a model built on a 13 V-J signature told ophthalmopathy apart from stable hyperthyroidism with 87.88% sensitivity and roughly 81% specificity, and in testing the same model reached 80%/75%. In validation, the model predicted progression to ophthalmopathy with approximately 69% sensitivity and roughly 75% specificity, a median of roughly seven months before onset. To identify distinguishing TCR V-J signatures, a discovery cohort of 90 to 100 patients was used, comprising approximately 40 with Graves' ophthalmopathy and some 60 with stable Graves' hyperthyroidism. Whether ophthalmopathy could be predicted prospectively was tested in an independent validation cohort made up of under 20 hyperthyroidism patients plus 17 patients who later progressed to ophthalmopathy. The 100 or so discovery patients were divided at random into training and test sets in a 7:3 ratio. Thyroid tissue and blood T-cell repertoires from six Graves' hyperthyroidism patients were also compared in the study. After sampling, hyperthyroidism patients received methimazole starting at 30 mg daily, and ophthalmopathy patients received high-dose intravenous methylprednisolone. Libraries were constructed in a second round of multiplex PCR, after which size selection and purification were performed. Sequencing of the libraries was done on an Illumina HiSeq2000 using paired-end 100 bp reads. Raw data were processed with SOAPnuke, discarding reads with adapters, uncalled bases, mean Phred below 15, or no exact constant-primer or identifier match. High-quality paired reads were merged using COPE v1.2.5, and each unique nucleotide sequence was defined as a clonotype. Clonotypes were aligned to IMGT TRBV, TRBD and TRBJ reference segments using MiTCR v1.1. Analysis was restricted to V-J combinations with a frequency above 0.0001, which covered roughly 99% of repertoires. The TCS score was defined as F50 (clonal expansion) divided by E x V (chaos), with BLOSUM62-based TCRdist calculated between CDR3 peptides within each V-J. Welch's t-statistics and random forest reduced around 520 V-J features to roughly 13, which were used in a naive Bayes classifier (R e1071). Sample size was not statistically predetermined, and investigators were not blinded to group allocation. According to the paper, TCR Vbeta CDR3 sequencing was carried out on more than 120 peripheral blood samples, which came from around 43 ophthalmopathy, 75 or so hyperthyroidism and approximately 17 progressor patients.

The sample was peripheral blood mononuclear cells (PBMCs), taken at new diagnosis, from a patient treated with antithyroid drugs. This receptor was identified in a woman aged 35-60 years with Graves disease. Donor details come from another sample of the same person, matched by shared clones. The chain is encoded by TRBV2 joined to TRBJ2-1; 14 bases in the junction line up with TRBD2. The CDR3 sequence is CASRLAGGLDEQFF. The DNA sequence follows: TGTGCCAGCCGACTAGCGGGGGGGTTGGATGAGCAGTTCTTC.